A selection of T cell receptor beta chains follows, all from one sample in a study of T cell repertoires in aging, cancer and after chemotherapy. One entry per CDR3 protein results from TCRdb running MiXCR on the multiplex PCR reads. The table has 3,500 to 5,000 distinct CDR3 sequences, about a quarter seen once; the top ten hold roughly half. The sequenced sample consisted of blood. These receptors all stem from a human donor with a blood cancer. The CDR3 runs from the conserved cysteine through the conserved F or W. D genes are given only for firm matches. Part of the rows lack a size; the others show once, few, many or a class for expanded clones.

NA	TRBJ2-6	TRBV30	NA	TGTGCCTGGAGTCCTCGCTTCAGGGGCCCTGGGGCCAACGTCCTGACTTTC	CAWSPRFRGPGANVLTF
NA	TRBJ2-1	TRBV30	TRBD2	TGTGCCTGGAGACCGGGGACTAGCGGGGCTGAGCAGTTCTTC	CAWRPGTSGAEQFF
few	TRBJ2-3	TRBV11-2	TRBD2	TGTGCCAGCAGCTTTCCCGGGACTAACACAGATACGCAGTATTTT	CASSFPGTNTDTQYF
NA	TRBJ2-7	TRBV7-9	TRBD1	TGTGCCAGCAGCTTGGGAGGGACAGGGCAGAGCGAGCAGTACTTC	CASSLGGTGQSEQYF
NA	TRBJ2-3	TRBV24-1	TRBD1	TGTGCCACCAGTGTAAGACCCGGGACAGGGTTCACAGATACGCAGTATTTT	CATSVRPGTGFTDTQYF
NA	TRBJ2-5	TRBV10-3	NA	TGTGCCATCAGCGGGGGCGGGCCACAAGAGACCCAGTACTTC	CAISGGGPQETQYF
medium-sized	TRBJ2-3	TRBV30	TRBD1	TGTGCCTGCGACAGGCGACAGGGATGGGCAGATACGCAGTATTTT	CACDRRQGWADTQYF
medium-sized	TRBJ1-2	TRBV30	NA	TGTGCCTGGAGTGGCCTCCACATCACGGCACGACCTAACTATGGCTACACCTTC	CAWSGLHITARPNYGYTF
NA	TRBJ2-1	TRBV6-5	TRBD1	TGTGCCAGTTCCGGGACAGCTAACAATGAGCAGTTCTTC	CASSGTANNEQFF
NA	TRBJ2-7	TRBV20-1	NA	TGCAGTGCTTCGGCGCGCTGGGAGCAGTACTTC	CSASARWEQYF
few	TRBJ2-7	TRBV7-4	NA	TGTGCCAGCAGCTTAGACCGGGGCTCCTACGAGCAGTACTTC	CASSLDRGSYEQYF
few	TRBJ1-2	TRBV5-4	TRBD1	TGTGCCAGAAGCTTGACAGGGGCAGGCTATGGCTACACCTTC	CARSLTGAGYGYTF
few	TRBJ1-6	TRBV6-4	NA	TGTGCCAGCAGTCATAGGGCACGTTCACCCCTCCACTTT	CASSHRARSPLHF
once	TRBJ1-2	TRBV5-4	NA	TGTGCCAGCAGCCCATTCACAGGGCGCCTAAACTATGGCTACACCTTC	CASSPFTGRLNYGYTF
NA	TRBJ2-7	TRBV30	TRBD1	TGTGCCTGGGGCAGGGGGCTCTCCTACGAGCAGTACTTC	CAWGRGLSYEQYF
NA	TRBJ1-4	TRBV20-1	NA	TGCAGTGCGCTTCAGGGGACTAATGAAAAACTGTTTTTT	CSALQGTNEKLFF
NA	TRBJ2-1	TRBV11-3	TRBD2	TGTGCCAGCAGCTTAGGGGTAGCGGGAAACAATGAGCAGTTCTTC	CASSLGVAGNNEQFF
few	TRBJ1-1	TRBV18	NA	TGTGCCAGCTCACCTACCGGGACGGGGGGTACTGAAGCTTTCTTT	CASSPTGTGGTEAFF
few	TRBJ2-1	TRBV6-4	NA	TGTGCCAGCAGTGACGTGGCTGGGTCCTACAATGAGCAGTTCTTC	CASSDVAGSYNEQFF
NA	TRBJ2-3	TRBV27	TRBD2	TGTGCCAGCAGTTCCCCTCTAGCGGGAGCCCCGGGAGATACGCAGTATTTT	CASSSPLAGAPGDTQYF
few	TRBJ2-7	TRBV5-1	NA	TGCGCCAGCAGCTTGCCGGCCAACGAGCAGTACTTC	CASSLPANEQYF
NA	TRBJ1-1	TRBV11-2	NA	TGTGCCAGCAGCTTCGTCGACCGGACGGGTGAAGCTTTCTTT	CASSFVDRTGEAFF
medium-sized	TRBJ2-3	TRBV6-4	TRBD2	TGTGCCAGCAGTGAGGGACTAGCGGGGGGGCCAGATACGCAGTATTTT	CASSEGLAGGPDTQYF
medium-sized	TRBJ2-1	TRBV13	TRBD2	TGTGCCAGCAGCCCCCGTCCTAGCGGGAGTCTCAATGAGCAGTTCTTC	CASSPRPSGSLNEQFF
NA	TRBJ2-2	TRBV5-6	NA	TGTGCCAGCCATTCCACGGCAGGGTCGGGGGAGCTGTTTTTT	CASHSTAGSGELFF
medium-sized	TRBJ1-6	TRBV6-1	TRBD1	TGTGCCAGCAGTGCCCGGACAGGGAGGGGTTCACCCCTCCACTTT	CASSARTGRGSPLHF
medium-sized	TRBJ2-1	TRBV28	NA	TGTGCCAGCGCTCCGGCGTCCAATGAGCAGTTCTTC	CASAPASNEQFF
NA	TRBJ2-7	TRBV18	NA	TGTGCCAGCTCATCCCGGTGGGGGTACGAGCAGTACTTC	CASSSRWGYEQYF
NA	TRBJ2-3	TRBV11-2	NA	TGTGCCAGCAGCTTTGCGTCTCTCCAAAAATCAGATACGCAGTATTTT	CASSFASLQKSDTQYF
NA	TRBJ2-1	TRBV20-1	TRBD2	TGCAGTGCTAGTTCTCTAGCGGGAGCCAGCTCCTACAATGAGCAGTTCTTC	CSASSLAGASSYNEQFF
medium-sized	TRBJ2-1	TRBV20-1	TRBD2	TGCAGTGCTAGAGACCTAGCCGGGGGGGAATACAATGAGCAGTTCTTC	CSARDLAGGEYNEQFF
medium-sized	TRBJ2-3	TRBV30	TRBD2	TGTGCCTGGAGTCCCAACTTCGCACTAGCGGGGGGAGCCACGCAGTATTTT	CAWSPNFALAGGATQYF
few	TRBJ2-2	TRBV6-2/TRBV6-3	TRBD2	TGTGCCAGCAGCTTCCAAAGGACTAGCGGGGGGCTTTGGAACACCGGGGAGCTGTTTTTT	CASSFQRTSGGLWNTGELFF
medium-sized	TRBJ2-5	TRBV5-6	TRBD2	TGTGCCAGCAGCTTGGCTAGCGGGATGGAGACCCAGTACTTC	CASSLASGMETQYF
NA	TRBJ2-2	TRBV6-4	NA	TGTGCCAGCAGTTTTGGTAGTGACGGGGAGCTGTTTTTT	CASSFGSDGELFF
medium-sized	TRBJ2-7	TRBV13	TRBD1	TGTGCCAGCAGCGACGGGACAGCCCCAAGGTACTTC	CASSDGTAPRYF
NA	TRBJ2-2	TRBV5-1	TRBD2	TGCGCCAGCAGCTTGGTAGCGGGGGGGCGGAACACCGGGGAGCTGTTTTTT	CASSLVAGGRNTGELFF
few	TRBJ2-3	TRBV6-1	TRBD2	TGTGCCAGCAGTGCAATTAGCGGGGGGGCAGATACGCAGTATTTT	CASSAISGGADTQYF
NA	TRBJ1-5	TRBV11-3	NA	TGTGCCAGCAGCGTACAGGGTGTCAGCAATCAGCCCCAGCATTTT	CASSVQGVSNQPQHF
NA	TRBJ2-7	TRBV5-6	TRBD2	TGCGCCAGCAGCTCCAGGACTAGCGGGAGTGAAACCTACGAGCAGTACTTC	CASSSRTSGSETYEQYF
few	TRBJ1-1	TRBV14	NA	TGTGCCAGCAGCCAACCAGGGATGAACACTGAAGCTTTCTTT	CASSQPGMNTEAFF
medium-sized	TRBJ2-3	TRBV6-5	TRBD2	TGTGCCAGCAGCCCTAGCGGGAGGGCGGGGGGCACAGATACGCAGTATTTT	CASSPSGRAGGTDTQYF
medium-sized	TRBJ1-6	TRBV6-5	NA	TGTGCCAGCAGCGTGTCGGGAGCCAATTCACCCCTCCACTTT	CASSVSGANSPLHF
few	TRBJ2-3	TRBV20-1	TRBD1	TGCAGTGCTAGAATAGACAGGGTCACAGATACGCAGTATTTT	CSARIDRVTDTQYF